The 19 T cell receptor beta chains listed next were all sequenced from one sample in a study of blood T cell repertoires in COVID-19. TCRdb keeps only in-frame clones here, not all; method: immunoSEQ multiplex PCR. Of over 130,000 clones listed, less than 80% are singletons. The sequenced sample was peripheral blood. The receptors originated from a woman older than 75 with active or convalescent COVID-19.

The chain uses TRBV30 and TRBJ1-1, with TRBD1 identical over 9 bases. J was trimmed by 1 base and V by 5 bases; bases with no gene match: 2. Per germline, CDR1 GTSNPN and CDR2 SVGIG (reference sequence). This CDR3 region has 13 residues. CDR3 DNA sequence: TGTGCCTGGGGGGACAGGGCGAACACTGAAGCTTTCTTT. Protein: CAWGDRANTEAFF.

This clone was detected a few times. The chain couples TRBV6-5 to TRBJ2-7; maybe TRBD2 (5 bases). Per germline, CDR1 MNHEY and CDR2 SVGAGI. There are 12 residues in the CDR3. V lost 7 bases to trimming and J lost 3 bases, with 10 bases between them. The DNA for the CDR3 is TGTGCCAGCACCAGCGGATACTACGAGCAGTACTTC. Translating gives CASTSGYYEQYF.

The genes are TRBV30 and TRBJ2-6; weak D call: TRBD2 (6 bases). Germline values: CDR1 GTSNPN, CDR2 SVGIG (reference sequence). This CDR3 is built from 17 residues. V lost 3 bases to trimming and J lost 0 bases, with 15 bases between them. CDR3 loop: CAWSNGGFSSGANVLTF. DNA for the CDR3: TGTGCCTGGAGCAACGGGGGATTTAGCTCTGGGGCCAACGTCCTGACTTTC.

V usage is TRBV28 and J usage is TRBJ2-3; D is undetermined. CDR3 length: 12 residues. In germline, CDR1 is MDHEN, CDR2 SYDVKM. The V gene lost 4 bases and the J gene lost 5 bases, with 7 bases spanning the gap. The CDR3 here is CASSSVLDTQYF. DNA for the CDR3: TGTGCCAGCAGTTCAGTTCTAGATACGCAGTATTTT.

The gene calls are TRBV5-5 and TRBJ2-7, with 7 positions matching TRBD1. V dropped 0 bases and J dropped 4; count of bases not matched to a gene: 7. CDR3 length: 15 amino acids. Germline assignment: CDR1 SGHKS and CDR2 YYEKEE (reference sequence). CDR3 coding DNA: TGTGCCAGCAGCTTGGTCGGGACAGCTACTTACGAGCAGTACTTC. It yields the protein CASSLVGTATYEQYF.

This clone has just a few counts. The J gene is TRBJ2-5, the V gene TRBV11-2, with D perhaps TRBD2 (6 bases). The germline V gene has CDR1 SGHAT and CDR2 FQNNGV. This CDR3 is built from 15 residues. V gave up 5 bases and J gave up 1 base, with 14 bases separating them. This chain's CDR3 is CASSLFGSGQETQYF. The CDR3 DNA follows: TGTGCCAGCAGCCTCTTTGGTAGCGGCCAAGAGACCCAGTACTTC.

This clone was observed a handful of times. The chain has TRBV30 and TRBJ1-5, with 7 bases aligning to TRBD1. Per the germline V gene, CDR1 is GTSNPN and CDR2 is SVGIG (reference sequence). This CDR3 has 15 amino acids. Unmatched junction bases numbered 4, after V lost 0 bases and J lost 2 bases. In nucleotides, the CDR3 is TGTGCCTGGAGTGTAAATACAGGGGGCAATCAGCCCCAGCATTTT. Translated: CAWSVNTGGNQPQHF.

The chain recombines TRBV12-3 or TRBV12-4 with TRBJ1-4; no reliable D call. Trimming shortened V by 6 bases and J by 6 bases, and 11 bases separated the two germline ends. The CDR3 consists of 13 residues. CDR3 nucleotide sequence: TGTGCCAGCAGCCAACGGGGTTATGAAAAACTGTTTTTT. This sequence encodes CASSQRGYEKLFF.

The chain links TRBV5-1 to TRBJ1-2, with TRBD1 identical over 8 bases. CDR3 size: 13 residues. Germline V gives CDR1 SGHRS, CDR2 YFSETQ. V lost 5 bases to trimming and J lost 8 bases; unmatched junction nucleotides: 8. The CDR3 DNA is TGCGCCAGCAGACATGCGACAGGGGAAGGCTACACCTTC. As protein: CASRHATGEGYTF.

This CDR3 is CASSTGVAGIGAFF. DNA of the CDR3: TGCGCCAGCAGCACAGGGGTGGCGGGGATAGGAGCTTTCTTT. This sequence joins TRBV5-1 and TRBJ1-1, with TRBD1 identical over 7 bases. The length of the CDR3 is 14 residues. The V segment lost 4 bases and the J segment 10 bases; nucleotides outside the gene matches: 13. Germline V gives CDR1 SGHRS, CDR2 YFSETQ.

This clone is labeled as medium-sized. The rearrangement joins TRBV2 to TRBJ1-3, with 10 bases lining up with TRBD1. The germline CDR1 and CDR2 sequences are SNHLY and FYNNEI. The CDR3 is 17 residues long. The J segment lost 4 bases and the V segment lost 3 bases, leaving 9 bases of the junction unmatched. CDR3 amino acids: CASSDPTGGHGGNTIYF. The CDR3 DNA is TGTGCCAGCAGTGACCCGACAGGGGGCCATGGGGGAAACACCATATATTTT.

CDR3 nucleotides: TGTGCCAGCAGGGACAGGCTTATCATGAACACTGAAGCTTTCTTT. It specifies CASRDRLIMNTEAFF. The V call is TRBV6-1, the J call TRBJ1-1; 7 bases are shared with TRBD1. The germline V gene has CDR1 MNHNS and CDR2 SASEGT. V dropped 6 bases and J dropped 0; count of bases not matched to a gene: 7. CDR3 length: 15 residues.

This rearrangement joins TRBV6-5 to TRBJ1-2, with a weak D call TRBD1 (5 bases). Germline V CDR1 and CDR2: MNHEY, SVGAGI. Trimming stripped 0 bases from V and 4 bases from J, with 9 bases between. The CDR3 sequence is 14 residues long. This CDR3 reads CASSYSPTVYGYTF. The CDR3 DNA reads as TGTGCCAGCAGTTACTCCCCGACAGTCTATGGCTACACCTTC.

This clone has just a few counts. The chain recombines TRBV2 with TRBJ2-3, with a tentative D call TRBD1 (6 bases). The ends were cut back, 5 bases at V and 2 bases at J, with 8 bases in the middle. The CDR3 length is 13 residues. Germline V gene data show CDR1 as SNHLY and CDR2 as FYNNEI. In DNA form, the CDR3 reads TGTGCCAGCAGTCAGGGGAACACAGATACGCAGTATTTT. This codes for CASSQGNTDTQYF.

This rearrangement joins TRBV18 to TRBJ1-3; perhaps TRBD1 as D (5 bases). The ends were cut back, 4 bases at V and 2 bases at J, with 15 bases in the middle. CDR3 length equals 16 residues. CDR1 KGHSH and CDR2 LQKENI come from the germline V gene. This CDR3 reads CASSLQGSRTGNTIYF. The CDR3 region has the DNA TGTGCCAGCTCACTCCAGGGCTCTAGGACTGGAAACACCATATATTTT.

This sequence joins TRBV6-4 and TRBJ1-2; tentatively, D is TRBD1 (6 bases). CDR3 length: 14 amino acids. Trimming pared 6 bases from V and 4 bases from J, leaving 15 bases between. Germline CDR1 reads MRHNA; CDR2 reads SNTAGT. CDR3 protein: CASRKYRAGYGYTF. The CDR3 DNA sequence: TGTGCCAGCAGAAAATACAGGGCCGGCTATGGCTACACCTTC.

The genes are TRBV7-8 and TRBJ2-3; D is perhaps TRBD2 (6 bases). Germline V gene lookup returns CDR1 SGHVS and CDR2 FQNEAQ. The CDR3 loop spans 14 amino acids. V shed 5 bases and J shed 2 bases, with 11 bases lying between them. The CDR3 region has the DNA TGTGCCAGCAGCCTCGGGGGAACCACAGATACGCAGTATTTT. Translating it yields CASSLGGTTDTQYF.

This clone was seen just once. Here the CDR3 DNA reads TGTGCCAGCAGCCGGACTAGCTTATTACCCGGGGAGCTGTTTTTT. It specifies CASSRTSLLPGELFF. This sequence joins TRBV3-1 (or the pseudogene TRBV3-2) and TRBJ2-2; 8 nucleotides match TRBD2. The length of the CDR3 is 15 residues. V lost 4 bases to trimming and J lost 6 bases; unmatched junction nucleotides: 7. Germline assignment: CDR1 LGHDT and CDR2 YNNKEL (reference sequence).

The rearrangement links TRBV5-1 to TRBJ1-2; 10 nucleotides match TRBD1. After removal of 7 bases from V and 4 bases from J, the junction contained 7 bases not matched to a gene. Germline V gene sequence: CDR1 SGHRS, CDR2 YFSETQ. CDR3 length equals 14 residues. The CDR3 DNA reads as TGCGCCAGCCAGCAGGGACAGGGGATCTATGGCTACACCTTC. It encodes CASQQGQGIYGYTF.